A selection of T cell receptor beta chains follows, all from one sample in a study of blood T cell repertoires in COVID-19. The repertoire was sequenced with immunoSEQ multiplex PCR; TCRdb's copy has only in-frame clones and lacks some. Here the sample spans about 140,000 clones, about 82% being singletons. Sequencing was done on a sample of peripheral blood. These receptor sequences come from a man in his forties or fifties with acute or convalescent COVID-19. Both conserved end residues are part of each CDR3. The D gene is left open where the match is weak. A clone size is listed for some rows: how often the clone was seen (once, few, many), or a class if it is expanded.

j_call d_call clone_size v_call cdr3_nt cdr3_aa
TRBJ1-5 . . TRBV7-9 TGTGCCAGCAGCGATGGGAGGGGCGGCAATCAGCCCCAGCATTTT CASSDGRGGNQPQHF
TRBJ2-1 . . TRBV3-1/TRBV3-2 TGTGCCAGCAGCCAAGGTGTCGGGATTGCCTACAATGAGCAGTTCTTC CASSQGVGIAYNEQFF
TRBJ1-2 TRBD1 . TRBV18 TGTGCCAGCTCAGCCGGGACAGGGGGTGGCTACACCTTC CASSAGTGGGYTF
TRBJ2-3 TRBD2 . TRBV7-3 TGTGCCAGCAGCTCCGGAGGGGCTAGCGGACGCACAGATACGCAGTATTTT CASSSGGASGRTDTQYF
TRBJ2-7 . . TRBV4-2 TGTGCCAGCAGCCAAGCCGCAGGGCAGTCAGTCTCCTACGAGCAGTACTTC CASSQAAGQSVSYEQYF
TRBJ2-3 . . TRBV7-3 TGTGCCAGCAGCTTAACCGGGGAGCATACGCAGTATTTT CASSLTGEHTQYF
TRBJ2-7 TRBD2 . TRBV28 TGTGCCAGCAGTGTATCTAGCGGGAGGGCCCTGGAGCAGTACTTC CASSVSSGRALEQYF
TRBJ1-2 TRBD1 few TRBV3-1/TRBV3-2 TGTGCCAGCAGCGCCGGACAGGGGCCTAACTATGGCTACACCTTC CASSAGQGPNYGYTF
TRBJ2-2 . . TRBV18 TGTGCCAGCTCACGAGGGATCCCCGCGAACACCGGGGAGCTGTTTTTT CASSRGIPANTGELFF
TRBJ2-6 TRBD1 . TRBV11-3 TGTGCCAGCAGCTATGGGGACAGTAGCAGCTCTGGGGCCAACGTCCTGACTTTC CASSYGDSSSSGANVLTF
TRBJ1-5 . . TRBV6-5 TGTGCCAGCAGTTACGATAGAGGCAGCAATCAGCCCCAGCATTTT CASSYDRGSNQPQHF
TRBJ2-1 . . TRBV9 TGTGCCAGCAGCCCAGAGGGGGGGGGCTCCTACAATGAGCAGTTCTTC CASSPEGGGSYNEQFF
TRBJ1-1 . . TRBV15 TGTGCCACCAGCAGAGATAGGGAGGTGAACACTGAAGCTTTCTTT CATSRDREVNTEAFF
TRBJ1-1 . . TRBV2 TGTGCCATCATACCAAGGGGGACTGAAGCTTTCTTT CAIIPRGTEAFF
TRBJ1-1 . . TRBV19 TGTGCCAGTAGTTCCCCCCCAGGGGCCCTGAACACTGAAGCTTTCTTT CASSSPPGALNTEAFF
TRBJ1-5 TRBD1 . TRBV3-1/TRBV3-2 TGTGCCAGCAGCCTCGACAGGGGCAATCAGCCCCAGCATTTT CASSLDRGNQPQHF
TRBJ2-1 . . TRBV7-9 TGTGCCAGCAGCTCACAAGGTCTTCAGGGCGATGAGCAGTTCTTC CASSSQGLQGDEQFF
TRBJ1-1 TRBD1 . TRBV10-3 TGTGCCATCAGCCGGGACAGGGCATACGCTTTCTTT CAISRDRAYAFF
TRBJ1-3 . . TRBV6-1 TGTGCCAGCAGTGAGGGCCGAGGAAACACCATATATTTT CASSEGRGNTIYF
TRBJ2-1 TRBD1 . TRBV29-1 TGCAGCGTTGGTGCCGGGACAGGGACCTACAATGAGCAGTTCTTC CSVGAGTGTYNEQFF
TRBJ1-5 . . TRBV5-1 TGCGCCAGCAGCTTGGGCCAAACGGGTCTGCCCCAGCATTTT CASSLGQTGLPQHF
TRBJ1-2 TRBD1 . TRBV28 TGTGCCAGCAGCAAACAGGGGGGAGGCTACACCTTC CASSKQGGGYTF
TRBJ2-1 . . TRBV6-5 TGTGCCAGCAGTTCAGGGCCTACTAATGAGCAGTTCTTC CASSSGPTNEQFF
TRBJ1-2 . . TRBV19 TGTGCCAGTAGTATAGGGGGCGCCATCTATGGCTACACCTTC CASSIGGAIYGYTF
TRBJ2-2 . . TRBV11-2 TGTGCCAGCAGCTTCGGGAACACCGGGGAGCTGTTTTTT CASSFGNTGELFF
TRBJ1-1 . . TRBV23-1 TGCGCCAGCAGTCAATCTTTATCGGACAAGGGAGCTTTCTTT CASSQSLSDKGAFF
TRBJ2-7 TRBD1 . TRBV27 TGTGCCAGCAGTTTAGCCCAAACAGGGGTCGAGCAGTACTTC CASSLAQTGVEQYF
TRBJ1-1 . . TRBV27 TGTGCCAGTAGTGTGCGGGGGTCGAAGAACACTGAAGCTTTCTTT CASSVRGSKNTEAFF
TRBJ2-1 TRBD2 . TRBV7-9 TGTGCCAGCAGCGAGGGACTAGCGGAGCTAAATGAGCAGTTCTTC CASSEGLAELNEQFF
TRBJ2-2 TRBD1 . TRBV6-5 TGTGCCAGCAGAGCGGACAGGGATTATTCCGGGGAGCTGTTTTTT CASRADRDYSGELFF
TRBJ1-1 . once TRBV5-4 TGTGCCAGCAGCGCAGGACAGCTGAACACTGAAGCTTTCTTT CASSAGQLNTEAFF
TRBJ2-7 TRBD2 . TRBV2 TGTGCCAGCAGTTTTAGCGGGGTAACCTACGAGCAGTACTTC CASSFSGVTYEQYF
TRBJ1-3 . . TRBV10-2 TGCGCCAGCAAGGAGAGGGTTGGAAACACCATATATTTT CASKERVGNTIYF
TRBJ2-6 . . TRBV2 TGTGCCAGCTTTCCCGGGGTCCACTCTGGGGCCAACGTCCTGACTTTC CASFPGVHSGANVLTF
TRBJ1-3 . . TRBV9 TGTGCCAGCAGCGCAGCCGGGGTCCGAGGAAACACCATATATTTT CASSAAGVRGNTIYF
TRBJ2-7 . . TRBV3-1/TRBV3-2 TGTGCCAGCAGCTCCCAGGGATCCTACGAGCAGTACTTC CASSSQGSYEQYF
TRBJ2-7 . . TRBV5-6 TGTGCCAGCAGCTCCCGCCCGGGTAAAAGCTCCTACGAGCAGTACTTC CASSSRPGKSSYEQYF
TRBJ2-3 . . TRBV6-5 TGTGCCAGCAATCCAGGGAGCACAGATACGCAGTATTTT CASNPGSTDTQYF
TRBJ1-3 . few TRBV5-1 TGCGCCAGCAGCTTGGATGGGGACTTTGGAAACACCATATATTTT CASSLDGDFGNTIYF